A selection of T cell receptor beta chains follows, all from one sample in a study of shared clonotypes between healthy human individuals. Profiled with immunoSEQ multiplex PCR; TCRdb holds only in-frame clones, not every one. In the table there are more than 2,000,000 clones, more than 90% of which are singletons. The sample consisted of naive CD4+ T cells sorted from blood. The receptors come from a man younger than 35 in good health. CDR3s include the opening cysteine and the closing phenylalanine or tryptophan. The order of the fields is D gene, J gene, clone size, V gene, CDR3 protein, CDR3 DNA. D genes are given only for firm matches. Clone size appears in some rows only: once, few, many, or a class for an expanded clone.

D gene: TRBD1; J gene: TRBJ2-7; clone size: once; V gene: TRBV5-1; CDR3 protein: CASSPMAGGYEQYF; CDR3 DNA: TGCGCCAGCAGTCCGATGGCAGGGGGCTACGAGCAGTACTTC
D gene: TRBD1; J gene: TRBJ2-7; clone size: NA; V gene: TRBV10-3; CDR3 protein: CAIPRQGSYEQYF; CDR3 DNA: TGTGCCATCCCCCGACAGGGCAGCTACGAGCAGTACTTC
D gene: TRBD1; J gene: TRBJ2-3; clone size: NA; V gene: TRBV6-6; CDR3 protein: CASSRAETGNTDTQYF; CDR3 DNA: TGTGCCAGCAGTCGCGCGGAGACAGGGAACACAGATACGCAGTATTTT
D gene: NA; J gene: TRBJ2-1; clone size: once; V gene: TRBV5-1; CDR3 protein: CASSLTPGALGTEQFF; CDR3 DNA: TGCGCCAGCAGCTTGACACCGGGGGCCCTTGGGACTGAGCAGTTCTTC
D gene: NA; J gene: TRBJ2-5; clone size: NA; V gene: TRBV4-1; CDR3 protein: CASSPSRPGETQYF; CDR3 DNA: TGCGCCAGCAGCCCTTCTAGGCCAGGGGAGACCCAGTACTTC
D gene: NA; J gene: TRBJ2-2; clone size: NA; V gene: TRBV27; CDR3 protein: CASTSLMRYIGELFF; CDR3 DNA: TGTGCCAGCACCTCCTTGATGAGGTACATCGGGGAGCTGTTTTTT
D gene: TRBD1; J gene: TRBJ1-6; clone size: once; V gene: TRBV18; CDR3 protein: CASSAGTDNSPLHF; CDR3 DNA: TGTGCCAGCTCAGCCGGGACAGATAATTCACCCCTCCACTTT
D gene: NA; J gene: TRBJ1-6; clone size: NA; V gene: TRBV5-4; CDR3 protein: CASSLRGRNEPLHF; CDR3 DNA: TGTGCCAGCAGCCTCAGAGGCCGGAATGAACCCCTCCACTTT
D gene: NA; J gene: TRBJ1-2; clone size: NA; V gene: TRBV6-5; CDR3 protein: CASSFNGYTF; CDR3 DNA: TGTGCCAGCAGCTTCAATGGCTACACCTTC
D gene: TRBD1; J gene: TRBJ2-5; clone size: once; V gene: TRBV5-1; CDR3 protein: CASSLENGQGKTQYF; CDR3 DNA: TGCGCCAGCAGCCTCGAAAATGGACAGGGCAAGACCCAGTACTTC
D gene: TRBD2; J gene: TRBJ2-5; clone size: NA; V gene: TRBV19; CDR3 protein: CASRLAGVETQYF; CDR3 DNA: TGTGCCAGTAGACTAGCGGGCGTAGAGACCCAGTACTTC
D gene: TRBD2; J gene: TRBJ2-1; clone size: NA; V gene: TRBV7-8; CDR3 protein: CASSPRAGRAVRKKYNEQFF; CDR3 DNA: TGTGCCAGCAGCCCCCGGGCCGGGAGGGCAGTACGGAAAAAATACAATGAGCAGTTCTTC
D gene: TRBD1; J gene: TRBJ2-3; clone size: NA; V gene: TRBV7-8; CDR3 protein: CASSLDKDRGTDTQYF; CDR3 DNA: TGTGCCAGCAGCTTAGACAAGGACAGGGGCACAGATACGCAGTATTTT
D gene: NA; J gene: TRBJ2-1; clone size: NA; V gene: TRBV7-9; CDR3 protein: CASSHEQFF; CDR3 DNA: TGTGCCAGCAGTCATGAGCAGTTCTTC
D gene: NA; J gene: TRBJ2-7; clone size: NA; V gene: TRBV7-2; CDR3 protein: CASSLGPLYEQYF; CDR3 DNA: TGTGCCAGCAGCTTAGGTCCTTTGTACGAGCAGTACTTC
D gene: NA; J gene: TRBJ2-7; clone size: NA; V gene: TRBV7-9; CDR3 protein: CASSLEGGYEQYF; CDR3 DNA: TGTGCCAGCAGCTTAGAGGGTGGCTACGAGCAGTACTTC
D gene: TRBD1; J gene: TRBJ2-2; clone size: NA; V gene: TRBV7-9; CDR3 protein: CASSLAGTGNTGELFF; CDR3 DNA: TGTGCCAGCAGCTTAGCAGGGACAGGGAACACCGGGGAGCTGTTTTTT
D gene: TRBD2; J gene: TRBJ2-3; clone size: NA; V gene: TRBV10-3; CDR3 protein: CAIRFTSGGGTDTQYF; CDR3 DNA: TGTGCCATCAGGTTTACTAGCGGGGGGGGCACAGATACGCAGTATTTT
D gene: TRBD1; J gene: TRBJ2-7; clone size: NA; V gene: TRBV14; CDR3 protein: CASSETGTGVSSEQYF; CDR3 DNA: TGTGCCAGCAGCGAGACTGGGACAGGGGTGTCAAGCGAGCAGTACTTC
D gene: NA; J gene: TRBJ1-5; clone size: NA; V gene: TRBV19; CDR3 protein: CASSIVSPYNQPQHF; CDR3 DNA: TGTGCCAGTAGTATAGTAAGTCCCTACAATCAGCCCCAGCATTTT
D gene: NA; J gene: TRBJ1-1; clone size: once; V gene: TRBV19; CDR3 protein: CASSADIGPGTEAFF; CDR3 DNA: TGTGCCAGTAGTGCGGATATCGGGCCCGGCACTGAAGCTTTCTTT
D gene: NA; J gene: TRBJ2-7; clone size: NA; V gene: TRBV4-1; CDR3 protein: CASSQGGASNYEQYF; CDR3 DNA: TGCGCCAGCAGCCAAGGGGGGGCTAGCAACTACGAGCAGTACTTC
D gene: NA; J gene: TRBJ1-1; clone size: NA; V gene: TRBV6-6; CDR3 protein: CASSYRTGYTEAFF; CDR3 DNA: TGTGCCAGCAGTTACCGAACAGGGTACACTGAAGCTTTCTTT
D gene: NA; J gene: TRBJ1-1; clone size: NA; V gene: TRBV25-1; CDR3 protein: CASQGQGRAEAFF; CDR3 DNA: TGTGCCAGCCAGGGGCAGGGCCGAGCTGAAGCTTTCTTT
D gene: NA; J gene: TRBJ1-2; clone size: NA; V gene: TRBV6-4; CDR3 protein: CASSDSTGYGYTF; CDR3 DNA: TGTGCCAGCAGTGACTCCACGGGGTATGGCTACACCTTC
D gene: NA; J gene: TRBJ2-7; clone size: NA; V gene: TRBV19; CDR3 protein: CASRLVGDASYEQYF; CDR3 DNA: TGTGCCAGCCGATTGGTTGGGGACGCTTCCTACGAGCAGTACTTC
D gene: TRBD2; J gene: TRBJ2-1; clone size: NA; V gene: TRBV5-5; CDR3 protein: CASSSPTGTSGALARLQQFF; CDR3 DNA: TGTGCCAGCAGCTCACCGACCGGGACTAGCGGAGCCCTCGCCAGGCTTCAGCAGTTCTTC
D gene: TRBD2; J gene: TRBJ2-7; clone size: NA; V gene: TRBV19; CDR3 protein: CASSTGTTYLTGQYF; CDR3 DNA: TGTGCCAGTAGTACCGGGACTACATACCTTACTGGGCAGTACTTC